The entry that follows covers one TCR beta chain sequence. These data come from a study of blood T cell repertoires in COVID-19. Overall study: Sites in the United States, Italy and Spain provided acute and convalescent COVID-19 samples. From T cells, B-cell-depleted T cells, or PBMCs came the material, which was cDNA or gDNA.

Germline V gene data show CDR1 as SGHDT and CDR2 as YYEEEE. The CDR3 sequence is 14 residues long. J gave up 4 bases and V 3 bases, and 5 bases lay outside the gene matches. In the authors' workflow: Reference gene primer amplification in the assay estimated nucleated cell counts. Generated by immunoSEQ multiplex PCR, the TCRdb table keeps only in-frame clones and is missing some. V, J and clone size are those of that table, while D and trimming were read from the DNA. The sample consists of some 250,000 clones, nearly 90% of them appearing once. This chain links TRBV5-6 with TRBJ2-7; 9 bases line up with TRBD1. The sequence came from a woman aged 25 to 45 with acute or convalescent COVID-19. Sequenced material: peripheral blood. The CDR3 sequence is CASSSPGQGYEQYF. The DNA for the CDR3 is TGTGCCAGCAGCTCTCCGGGACAGGGTTACGAGCAGTACTTC. The full variable domain, with the rest looked up from reference TRBV5-6 and TRBJ2-7, is DAGVTQSPTHLIKTRGQQVTLRCSPKSGHDTVSWYQQALGQGPQFIFQYYEEEERQRGNFPDRFSGHQFPNYSSELNVNALLLGDSALYLCASSSPGQGYEQYFGPGTRLTVT.